This note documents a single T cell receptor (beta chain) sequence. This sample was included in a study of blood T cell repertoires in COVID-19. About the research overall: Both acute and convalescent COVID-19 samples were obtained from the United States, Italy and Spain. Sample material is recorded as cDNA or gDNA derived from T cells, B-cell-depleted T cells, or PBMCs.

V lost 2 bases to trimming and J lost 4 bases; unmatched junction nucleotides: 4. Germline V gives CDR1 MNHNS, CDR2 SASEGT. The CDR3 consists of 14 residues. In the authors' workflow: Reference gene primer amplification gave nucleated cell count estimates. The table came from immunoSEQ multiplex PCR; TCRdb's copy has only in-frame clones and leaves some out. V, J and clone size reflect that table, while D and trimming were determined from the DNA. Of about 210,000 clones in the sample, around 88% are singletons; the top ten hold under 3.5%. What was sequenced was peripheral blood. This chain uses TRBV6-1 with TRBJ1-1; 7 bases map to TRBD1. This clonotype was sampled from a man between 50 and 59 years old with active or convalescent COVID-19. The CDR3, as DNA: TGTGCCAGCAGTGAATCGAGGGGGCGCACTGAAGCTTTCTTT. This sequence encodes CASSESRGRTEAFF.